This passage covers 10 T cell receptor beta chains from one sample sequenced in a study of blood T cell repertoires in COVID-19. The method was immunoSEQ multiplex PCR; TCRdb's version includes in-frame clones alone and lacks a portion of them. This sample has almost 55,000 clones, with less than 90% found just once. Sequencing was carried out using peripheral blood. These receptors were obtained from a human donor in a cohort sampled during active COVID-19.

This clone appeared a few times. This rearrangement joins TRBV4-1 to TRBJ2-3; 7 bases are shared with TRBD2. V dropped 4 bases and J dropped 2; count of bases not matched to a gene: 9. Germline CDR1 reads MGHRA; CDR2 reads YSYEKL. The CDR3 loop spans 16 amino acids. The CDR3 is CASSRKLATSTDTQYF. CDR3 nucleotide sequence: TGCGCCAGCAGCCGCAAACTAGCGACCTCCACAGATACGCAGTATTTT.

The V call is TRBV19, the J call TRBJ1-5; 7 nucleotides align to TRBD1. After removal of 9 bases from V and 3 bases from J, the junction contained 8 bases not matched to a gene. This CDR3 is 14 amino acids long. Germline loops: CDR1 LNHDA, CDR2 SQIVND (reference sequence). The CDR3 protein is CASSGTVANQPQHF. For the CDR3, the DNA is TGTGCCAGCTCCGGGACAGTGGCCAATCAGCCCCAGCATTTT.

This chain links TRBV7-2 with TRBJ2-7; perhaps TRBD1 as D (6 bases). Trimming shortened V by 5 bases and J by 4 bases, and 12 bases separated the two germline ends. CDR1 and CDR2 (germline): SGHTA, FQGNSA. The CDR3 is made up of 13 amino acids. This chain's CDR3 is CASSPGQIYEQYF. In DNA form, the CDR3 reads TGTGCCAGCAGCCCGGGACAAATATACGAGCAGTACTTC.

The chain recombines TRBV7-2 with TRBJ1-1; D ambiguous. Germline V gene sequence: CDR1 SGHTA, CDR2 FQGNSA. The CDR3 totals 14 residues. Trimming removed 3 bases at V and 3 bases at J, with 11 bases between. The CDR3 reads CASSFNWRDTEAFF. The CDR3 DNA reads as TGTGCCAGCAGCTTCAACTGGAGGGACACTGAAGCTTTCTTT.

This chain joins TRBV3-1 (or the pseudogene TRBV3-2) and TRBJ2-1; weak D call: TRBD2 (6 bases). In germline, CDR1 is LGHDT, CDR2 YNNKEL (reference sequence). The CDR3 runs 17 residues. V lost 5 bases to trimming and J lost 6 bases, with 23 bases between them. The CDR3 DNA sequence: TGTGCCAGCAGCGGGCACACGGCGGAGACTAGAGGCAATGAGCAGTTCTTC. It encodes CASSGHTAETRGNEQFF.

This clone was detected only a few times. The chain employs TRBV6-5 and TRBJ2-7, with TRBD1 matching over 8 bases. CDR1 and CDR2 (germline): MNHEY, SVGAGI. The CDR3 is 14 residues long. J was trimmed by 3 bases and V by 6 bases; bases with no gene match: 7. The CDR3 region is CASRPRQGSYEQYF. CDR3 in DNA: TGTGCCAGCAGACCTCGACAGGGGAGCTACGAGCAGTACTTC.

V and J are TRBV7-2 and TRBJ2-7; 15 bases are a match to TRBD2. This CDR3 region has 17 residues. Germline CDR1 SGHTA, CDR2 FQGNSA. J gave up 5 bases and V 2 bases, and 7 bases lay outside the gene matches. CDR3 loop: CASSLTPGLAGGDEQYF. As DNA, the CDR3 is TGTGCCAGCAGCTTAACGCCGGGACTAGCGGGGGGCGACGAGCAGTACTTC.

The CDR3 nucleotides are TGCGCCAGCAGCCAAGGTTCAGGCAGGGGAATCAGCGAAAAACTGTTTTTT. Translating it yields CASSQGSGRGISEKLFF. The V call is TRBV4-3, the J call TRBJ1-4; D might be TRBD1 (6 bases). The ends were cut back, 1 base at V and 8 bases at J, with 20 bases in the middle. The CDR3 has 17 residues. Germline V gives CDR1 LGHNA, CDR2 YSLEER.

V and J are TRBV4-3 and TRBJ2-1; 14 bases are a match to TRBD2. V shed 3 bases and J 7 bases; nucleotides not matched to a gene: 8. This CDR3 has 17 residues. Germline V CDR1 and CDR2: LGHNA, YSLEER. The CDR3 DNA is TGCGCCAGCAGCCAGCGCGAGGGACTAGCGGGGGTTAATGAGCAGTTCTTC. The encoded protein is CASSQREGLAGVNEQFF.

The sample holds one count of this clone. The CDR3 DNA follows: TGTGCCAGCAGCCTAGGGAGTCGCCGTACGAACACTGAAGCTTTCTTT. Its protein product is CASSLGSRRTNTEAFF. The V call is TRBV7-2, the J call TRBJ1-1; no clear D. CDR1 and CDR2 (germline): SGHTA, FQGNSA. V was shortened by 5 bases and J by 1 base, with 17 bases between the two germline ends. The CDR3 contains 16 residues.